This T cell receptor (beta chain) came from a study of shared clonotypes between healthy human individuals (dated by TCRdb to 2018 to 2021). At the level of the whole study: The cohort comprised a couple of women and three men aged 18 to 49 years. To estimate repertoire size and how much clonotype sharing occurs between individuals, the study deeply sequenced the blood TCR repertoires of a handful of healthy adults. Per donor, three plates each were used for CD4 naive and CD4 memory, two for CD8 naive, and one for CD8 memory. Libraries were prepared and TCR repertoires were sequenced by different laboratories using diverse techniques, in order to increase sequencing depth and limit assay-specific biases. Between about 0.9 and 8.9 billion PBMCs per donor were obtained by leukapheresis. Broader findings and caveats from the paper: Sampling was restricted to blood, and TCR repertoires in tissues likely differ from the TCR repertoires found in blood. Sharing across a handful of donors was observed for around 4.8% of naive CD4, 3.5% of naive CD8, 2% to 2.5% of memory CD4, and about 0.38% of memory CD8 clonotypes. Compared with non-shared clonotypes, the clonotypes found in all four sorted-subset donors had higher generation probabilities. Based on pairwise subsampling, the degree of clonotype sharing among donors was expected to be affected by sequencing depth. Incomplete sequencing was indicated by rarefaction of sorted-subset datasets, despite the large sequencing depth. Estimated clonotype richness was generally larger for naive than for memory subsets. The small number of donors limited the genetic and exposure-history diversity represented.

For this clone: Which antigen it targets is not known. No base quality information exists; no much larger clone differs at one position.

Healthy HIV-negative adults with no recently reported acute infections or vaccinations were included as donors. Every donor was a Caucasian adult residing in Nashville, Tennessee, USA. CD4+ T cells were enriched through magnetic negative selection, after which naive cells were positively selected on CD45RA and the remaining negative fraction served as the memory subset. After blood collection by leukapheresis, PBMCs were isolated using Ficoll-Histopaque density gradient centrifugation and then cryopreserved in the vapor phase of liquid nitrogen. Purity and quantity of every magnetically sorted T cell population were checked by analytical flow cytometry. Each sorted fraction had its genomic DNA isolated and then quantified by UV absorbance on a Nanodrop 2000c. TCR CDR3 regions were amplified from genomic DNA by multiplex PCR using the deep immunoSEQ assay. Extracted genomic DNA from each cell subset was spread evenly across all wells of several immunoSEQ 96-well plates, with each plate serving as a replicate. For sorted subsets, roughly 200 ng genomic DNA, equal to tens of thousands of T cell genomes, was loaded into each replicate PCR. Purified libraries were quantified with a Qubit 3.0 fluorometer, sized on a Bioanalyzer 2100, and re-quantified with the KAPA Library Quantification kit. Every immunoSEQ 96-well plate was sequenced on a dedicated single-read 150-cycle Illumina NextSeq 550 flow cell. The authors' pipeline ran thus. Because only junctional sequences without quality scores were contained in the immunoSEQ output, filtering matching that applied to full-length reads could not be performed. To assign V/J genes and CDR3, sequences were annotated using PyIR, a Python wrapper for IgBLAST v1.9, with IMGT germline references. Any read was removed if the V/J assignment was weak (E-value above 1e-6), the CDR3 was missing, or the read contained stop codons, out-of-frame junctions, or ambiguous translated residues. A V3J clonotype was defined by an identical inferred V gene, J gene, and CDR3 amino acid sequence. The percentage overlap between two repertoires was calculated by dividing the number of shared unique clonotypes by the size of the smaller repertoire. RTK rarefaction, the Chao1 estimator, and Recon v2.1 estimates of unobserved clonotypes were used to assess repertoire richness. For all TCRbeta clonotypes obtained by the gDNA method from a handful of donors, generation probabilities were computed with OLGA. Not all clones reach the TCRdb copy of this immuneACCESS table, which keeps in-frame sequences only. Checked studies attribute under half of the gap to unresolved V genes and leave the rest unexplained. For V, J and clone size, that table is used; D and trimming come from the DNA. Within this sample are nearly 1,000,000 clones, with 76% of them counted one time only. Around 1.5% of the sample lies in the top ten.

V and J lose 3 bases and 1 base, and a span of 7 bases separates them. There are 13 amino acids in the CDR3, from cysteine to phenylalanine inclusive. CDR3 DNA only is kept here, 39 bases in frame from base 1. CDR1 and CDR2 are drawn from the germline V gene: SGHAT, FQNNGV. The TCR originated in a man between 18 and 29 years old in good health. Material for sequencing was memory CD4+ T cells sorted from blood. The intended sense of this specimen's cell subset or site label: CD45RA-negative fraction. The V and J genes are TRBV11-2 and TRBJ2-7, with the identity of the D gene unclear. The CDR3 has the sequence CASSFLESYEQYF. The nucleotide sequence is TGTGCCAGCAGCTTCCTAGAGTCCTACGAGCAGTACTTC. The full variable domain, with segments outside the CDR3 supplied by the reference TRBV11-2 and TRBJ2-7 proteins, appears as EAGVAQSPRYKIIEKRQSVAFWCNPISGHATLYWYQQILGQGPKLLIQFQNNGVVDDSQLPKDRFSAERLKGVDSTLKIQPAKLEDSAVYLCASSFLESYEQYFGPGTRLTVT.